The T cell receptor (beta chain) described here comes from a study of OX40 agonist ivuxolimab in advanced cancers. For the wider study: The costimulatory receptor OX40 (CD134) was targeted by ivuxolimab, a fully human IgG2 agonistic monoclonal antibody. Intravenous ivuxolimab was administered to patients every 2 weeks at six dose levels: 0.01, 0.1, 0.3, 1.5, 3 and 10 mg/kg. Among the approximately 50 dose-escalation patients, some 20 had hepatocellular carcinoma, around 15 melanoma, 9 renal cell carcinoma and 9 head and neck cancer. A male proportion of roughly 80% and a mean age of about 60 years, ranging from about 23 to 90, were recorded for the dose-escalation cohort. Prior anti-PD-1, anti-PD-L1 or anti-CTLA-4 therapy was permitted, and approximately 40% of dose-escalation patients had received checkpoint inhibitors. Three dose-escalation patients achieved partial responses, one with hepatocellular carcinoma and two with cutaneous melanoma. Peripheral TCRbeta sequencing aimed to test whether ivuxolimab altered TCR sequence diversity and caused clonal T-cell expansion. The paper covers the monotherapy dose-escalation part of the phase I ivuxolimab trial, which included N of about 50 patients. The investigation overall reported the following: In partial responders in the 0.1-3.0 mg/kg groups, normalized peripheral clonal expansion was found to be among the lowest, especially among CD8+ T cells. Which antigens the clonally expanded peripheral T cells were specific for was not determined. At doses of 0.1 to 3.0 mg/kg, clonal expansion of both CD4+ and CD8+ blood T cells was observed from baseline to week 6. After ivuxolimab, more expanded clones were found on average in CD8+ T cells than in CD4+ T cells. Low levels of normalized T-cell clonal expansion were also seen in some patients who did not respond.

Looking up the germline V gene (reference sequence) yields CDR1 GTSNPN and CDR2 SVGIG. Between the V and J ends, shortened by 1 base and 9 bases respectively, the junction contains 10 bases. From cysteine to phenylalanine, the CDR3 is 12 amino acids long. Left in the record is the CDR3 DNA by itself, 36 bases read in frame from the first base. The trial excluded patients who had a history of autoimmune disease or who were on systemic immunosuppression. Peripheral blood for TCR sequencing was collected from all dose cohorts at baseline, on cycle 4 day 1, and on cycle 7 day 1. Samples were obtained from an open-label, multicenter, first-in-human phase I dose-escalation trial of ivuxolimab. Adults with locally advanced or metastatic head and neck squamous cell, hepatocellular, melanoma or renal cell carcinoma were enrolled in the trial. CD4+ and CD8+ T cells were sorted separately from peripheral blood before TCR sequencing.

This clone has more than one count but fewer than ten. This clone's antigen is unknown. Base quality data are lacking; no much larger clone is found one base away. For sequencing of the TCRbeta CDR3 region, genomic DNA was extracted from the sorted cells. The immunoSEQ Assay was used to sequence the TCRbeta CDR3 regions. As stored in TCRdb, this immuneACCESS dataset retains in-frame rearrangements with V and J assigned. A fraction of the clones does not appear; measured against another copy, unresolved V genes explain less than half of the discrepancy, and the remainder lacks a known reason. The sample data list approximately 17,000 clones, and just over 70% of these were observed just once. The ten largest clones add up to 16% of the sample.

The receptor comes from an adult with an advanced solid tumor such as melanoma, head and neck, liver or kidney cancer. The sample here was CD4+ or CD8+ T cells sorted from blood, taken in a trial of the OX40 agonist ivuxolimab. The sequence links TRBV30 to TRBJ1-5, with the D gene uncertain. In nucleotide form, the sequence is TGTGCCTGGAGTGAGGGAGCAGGGCCCCAGCATTTT. Its amino acids are CAWSEGAGPQHF.